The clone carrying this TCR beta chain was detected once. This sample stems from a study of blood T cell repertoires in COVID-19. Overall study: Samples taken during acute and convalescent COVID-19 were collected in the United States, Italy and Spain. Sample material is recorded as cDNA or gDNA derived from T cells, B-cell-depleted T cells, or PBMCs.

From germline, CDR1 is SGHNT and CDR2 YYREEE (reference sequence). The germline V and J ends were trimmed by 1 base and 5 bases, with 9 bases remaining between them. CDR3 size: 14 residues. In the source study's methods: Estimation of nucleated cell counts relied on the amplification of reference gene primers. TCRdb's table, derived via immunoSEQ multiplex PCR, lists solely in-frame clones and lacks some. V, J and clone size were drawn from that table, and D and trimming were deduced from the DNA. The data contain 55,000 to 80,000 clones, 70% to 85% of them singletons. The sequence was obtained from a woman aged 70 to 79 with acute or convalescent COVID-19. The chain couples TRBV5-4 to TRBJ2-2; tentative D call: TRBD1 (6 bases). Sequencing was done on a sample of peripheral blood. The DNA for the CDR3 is TGTGCCAGCAGCTTGCGAGGGGGTACCGGGGAGCTGTTTTTT. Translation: CASSLRGGTGELFF.